Following are 2 T cell receptor beta chains from one sample sequenced in a study of shared clonotypes between healthy human individuals. Sequencing was performed with immunoSEQ multiplex PCR; in TCRdb, only in-frame clones are kept and a portion is missing. The sample shows about 2.5 million clones, 92% of them seen only once. Sequencing input: naive CD4+ T cells from PBMCs. Subset denoted: CD45RA+ positively selected. All receptors derive from a man between 18 and 29 years old in good health. Some clones in this sample may be carry-over from other donors' samples.

The chain couples TRBV28 to TRBJ2-1, with 10 bases aligning to TRBD2. The germline gives CDR1 MDHEN, CDR2 SYDVKM. The length of the CDR3 is 13 residues. V lost 2 bases, J lost 13 bases, and 5 bases stayed unmatched. The CDR3 spells CASSLPSGSPQFF. In nucleotides, the CDR3 is TGTGCCAGCAGTTTACCTAGCGGGAGCCCCCAGTTCTTC.

The CDR3 region has the DNA TGTGCCAGCAGTTGGGGGCTAGCGGGAGCGAGAGCGCAGTATTTT. This sequence encodes CASSWGLAGARAQYF. V usage is TRBV27 and J usage is TRBJ2-3, with 10 bases lining up with TRBD2. Germline V gives CDR1 MNHEY, CDR2 SMNVEV (reference sequence). The CDR3 is 15 amino acids. The J segment lost 10 bases and the V segment lost 4 bases, leaving 11 bases of the junction unmatched.